This is a list of T cell receptor beta chains from one sample in a study of shared clonotypes between healthy human individuals. The data were produced by immunoSEQ multiplex PCR, yet TCRdb's version contains in-frame clones alone and is incomplete. The sample has about 2.5 million clones; approximately 90% are singletons. The source material was naive CD4+ T cells from PBMCs. The receptors derive from a young man in good health. Some clones in this sample may be carry-over from other donors' samples. CDR3s include the opening cysteine and the closing phenylalanine or tryptophan. D genes are given only for firm matches. Part of the rows lack a size; the others show once, few, many or a class for expanded clones.

CDR3	DNA	J	size	D	V
CSARHPPWHNEQFF	TGCAGCGCCCGGCACCCCCCATGGCACAATGAGCAGTTCTTC	TRBJ2-1	NA	NA	TRBV29-1
CASSPQPPQETQYF	TGCGCCAGCAGCCCACAGCCACCACAAGAGACCCAGTACTTC	TRBJ2-5	NA	NA	TRBV5-1
CASRSSGNRVEAFF	TGTGCCAGCAGATCATCCGGGAATAGGGTTGAAGCTTTCTTT	TRBJ1-1	NA	NA	TRBV27
CAWRGWGTEAFF	TGTGCCTGGAGGGGCTGGGGAACTGAAGCTTTCTTT	TRBJ1-1	NA	NA	TRBV30
CASSQTPKETQYF	TGTGCCAGCAGCCAAACCCCCAAAGAGACCCAGTACTTC	TRBJ2-5	NA	NA	TRBV5-4
CASSMRGADYGYTF	TGTGCCAGTAGTATGAGAGGGGCTGACTATGGCTACACCTTC	TRBJ1-2	NA	NA	TRBV19
CASSLEFAGGLDTQYF	TGCGCCAGCAGCTTAGAGTTTGCGGGAGGGCTCGATACGCAGTATTTT	TRBJ2-3	once	TRBD2	TRBV5-1
CASSRGDPDTQYF	TGTGCCAGCAGCCGGGGGGACCCAGATACGCAGTATTTT	TRBJ2-3	NA	NA	TRBV4-2
CASSQGLAGIQETQYF	TGCGCCAGCAGCCAAGGACTAGCGGGGATCCAAGAGACCCAGTACTTC	TRBJ2-5	once	TRBD2	TRBV10-1
CASTRGSSDGYTF	TGTGCCAGCACCCGTGGGTCCTCGGATGGCTACACCTTC	TRBJ1-2	NA	NA	TRBV6-5
CASSLAQRQGVGEQYF	TGCGCCAGCAGCTTGGCCCAACGACAGGGAGTAGGCGAGCAGTACTTC	TRBJ2-7	NA	TRBD1	TRBV5-1
CASSLFSSGSVNEQFF	TGTGCCAGCAGCTTATTTTCTAGCGGGAGTGTCAATGAGCAGTTCTTC	TRBJ2-1	NA	TRBD2	TRBV7-6
CASSVFAVGTGELFF	TGTGCCAGCAGCGTTTTTGCGGTCGGCACCGGGGAGCTGTTTTTT	TRBJ2-2	NA	NA	TRBV9
CASSKDGRTREPTTEAFF	TGTGCCAGCAGCAAAGACGGGCGGACGCGGGAGCCAACCACTGAAGCTTTCTTT	TRBJ1-1	NA	NA	TRBV21-1
CASSQDTTSGNSATDTQYF	TGCGCCAGCAGCCAAGATACAACTAGCGGGAATAGTGCCACAGATACGCAGTATTTT	TRBJ2-3	NA	TRBD2	TRBV4-1
CASSPAGGYTEAFF	TGTGCCAGCAGTCCCGCCGGAGGGTACACTGAAGCTTTCTTT	TRBJ1-1	NA	NA	TRBV28
CASSLGWGKETQYF	TGTGCCAGCAGCTTAGGATGGGGGAAGGAGACCCAGTACTTC	TRBJ2-5	NA	NA	TRBV11-3
CASSQDRIAGGSRLRNEQFF	TGCGCCAGCAGCCAAGATAGGATAGCGGGAGGGTCTCGTTTAAGGAATGAGCAGTTCTTC	TRBJ2-1	NA	TRBD2	TRBV4-1
CASSLGFVQETQYF	TGTGCCAGCAGCTTGGGGTTTGTCCAAGAGACCCAGTACTTC	TRBJ2-5	NA	NA	TRBV5-6
CAWSVGDGQPQHF	TGTGCCTGGAGTGTTGGGGACGGTCAGCCCCAGCATTTT	TRBJ1-5	once	NA	TRBV30
CAWSRGDYINEQFF	TGTGCCTGGAGTCGCGGGGATTACATCAATGAGCAGTTCTTC	TRBJ2-1	once	NA	TRBV30
CASSLAVSNPNIQYF	TGTGCCAGCAGCTTGGCAGTCTCCAATCCCAACATTCAGTACTTC	TRBJ2-4	NA	NA	TRBV5-5
CAWSPSGGTDEQFF	TGTGCCTGGAGTCCGAGCGGGGGTACGGATGAGCAGTTCTTC	TRBJ2-1	NA	TRBD2	TRBV30
CASSRLANEQFF	TGTGCCAGTAGTCGACTAGCCAATGAGCAGTTCTTC	TRBJ2-1	NA	TRBD2	TRBV19
CASSRQGVYEQYF	TGTGCCAGCAGCCGCCAGGGAGTCTACGAGCAGTACTTC	TRBJ2-7	NA	NA	TRBV6-5
CASSRGLADYNEQFF	TGCGCCAGCAGCCGCGGACTAGCGGATTACAATGAGCAGTTCTTC	TRBJ2-1	once	TRBD2	TRBV4-1
CASSLGQNTGELFF	TGTGCCAGCAGCCTAGGACAGAACACCGGGGAGCTGTTTTTT	TRBJ2-2	NA	NA	TRBV28
CASSDPRIEKLFF	TGTGCCAGCAGTGATCCTCGGATAGAAAAACTGTTTTTT	TRBJ1-4	NA	NA	TRBV2
CASSQNIPGQFSTDTQYF	TGTGCCAGCAGCCAAAACATCCCGGGACAGTTTAGCACAGATACGCAGTATTTT	TRBJ2-3	few	TRBD1	TRBV4-2
CASSPGSAADTQYF	TGTGCCAGCTCACCAGGCTCAGCAGCAGATACGCAGTATTTT	TRBJ2-3	NA	NA	TRBV18
CASTLGGTDTQYF	TGTGCCAGCACTTTAGGAGGCACAGATACGCAGTATTTT	TRBJ2-3	NA	NA	TRBV27
CASSEWPADLAGANVLTF	TGTGCCAGCAGTGAATGGCCAGCCGATCTGGCTGGGGCCAACGTCCTGACTTTC	TRBJ2-6	NA	NA	TRBV6-1
CASTIQGDRAKNIQYF	TGTGCCAGCACCATCCAGGGGGACCGAGCCAAAAACATTCAGTACTTC	TRBJ2-4	NA	TRBD1	TRBV5-4
CSGAKTGNGETQYF	TGCAGCGGAGCGAAGACAGGGAACGGGGAGACCCAGTACTTC	TRBJ2-5	NA	TRBD1	TRBV29-1
CASSTYQGRSGPRGIF	TGTGCCAGCAGTACCTACCAAGGACGGTCCGGGCCCCGCGGGATTTTT	TRBJ1-3	once	NA	TRBV28
CASSLTRVLMYNEQFF	TGCGCCAGCAGCCTGACTAGGGTGTTGATGTACAATGAGCAGTTCTTC	TRBJ2-1	NA	NA	TRBV5-1
CAWSVLAGGMHNEQFF	TGTGCCTGGAGTGTATTAGCGGGAGGGATGCACAATGAGCAGTTCTTC	TRBJ2-1	NA	TRBD2	TRBV30
CASRRSGNEKLFF	TGTGCCAGCAGGCGTTCAGGGAATGAAAAACTGTTTTTT	TRBJ1-4	NA	NA	TRBV6-1
CASSLGRGRAYEQYF	TGTGCCAGCAGCTTAGGACGCGGGAGGGCCTACGAGCAGTACTTC	TRBJ2-7	NA	TRBD2	TRBV7-2
CASRYPGLAWNEQYF	TGTGCCAGCAGATACCCGGGACTAGCATGGAACGAGCAGTACTTC	TRBJ2-7	NA	TRBD2	TRBV2
CASSLYPRGRGSGELFF	TGCGCCAGCAGCCTTTACCCGAGGGGGCGTGGGAGCGGGGAGCTGTTTTTT	TRBJ2-2	NA	TRBD1	TRBV4-1
CASSLGGQGVYGYTF	TGCGCCAGCAGCTTGGGTGGACAGGGGGTTTATGGCTACACCTTC	TRBJ1-2	NA	TRBD1	TRBV5-1
CASSWTGTEAFF	TGTGCCAGCAGTTGGACAGGGACTGAAGCTTTCTTT	TRBJ1-1	NA	TRBD1	TRBV6-5
CASSLGLRQVKSPLHF	TGTGCCAGCAGTTTAGGACTCAGACAGGTCAAATCACCCCTCCACTTT	TRBJ1-6	NA	NA	TRBV28
CASRQQVNTEAFF	TGCGCCAGCAGGCAACAGGTAAACACTGAAGCTTTCTTT	TRBJ1-1	few	NA	TRBV4-1
CASSSHGVDTGELFF	TGTGCCAGCAGCTCCCACGGGGTTGACACCGGGGAGCTGTTTTTT	TRBJ2-2	NA	NA	TRBV7-3
CASSLVAPPYEQYF	TGTGCCAGCAGCTTAGTGGCCCCCCCCTACGAGCAGTACTTC	TRBJ2-7	once	NA	TRBV7-2
CASSGRGSMNTEAFF	TGTGCCAGCAGTGGAAGAGGGTCGATGAACACTGAAGCTTTCTTT	TRBJ1-1	NA	NA	TRBV6-1
CASRSDRWEETQYF	TGTGCCAGCAGATCGGACAGGTGGGAAGAGACCCAGTACTTC	TRBJ2-5	NA	TRBD1	TRBV2
CASGYRTSFTDTQYF	TGTGCCAGCGGCTACCGGACTAGCTTCACAGATACGCAGTATTTT	TRBJ2-3	once	NA	TRBV21-1
CATSPGLASGELFF	TGTGCCACCAGTCCGGGACTAGCTTCCGGGGAGCTGTTTTTT	TRBJ2-2	NA	TRBD2	TRBV25-1
CASSFGRQDMNTEAFF	TGTGCCAGCAGTTTCGGGCGGCAGGACATGAACACTGAAGCTTTCTTT	TRBJ1-1	NA	NA	TRBV27